Listed here are 17 T cell receptor beta chains from one sample, sequenced in a study of response to subunit inactivated influenza vaccine. TCRdb re-called the RT-PCR reads with MiXCR, one entry per CDR3 protein. The repertoire holds some 160,000 distinct CDR3 sequences, with about a tenth as singletons. The material was non-naive T cells sorted from PBMCs, obtained 45 days after vaccination. These receptors were taken from a man between 50 and 59 years old who received an inactivated influenza vaccine.

This clonotype came up many times. The chain couples TRBV2 to TRBJ2-3; D is uncertain. The CDR3 spans 15 residues. The V gene's germline CDR1 is SNHLY and CDR2 FYNNEI. V lost 2 bases and J lost 0, with 9 bases in between. CDR3 DNA: TGTGCCAGCAGTGAATGGAGCACCAGCACAGATACGCAGTATTTT. This sequence encodes CASSEWSTSTDTQYF.

CDR3 bases: TGTGCCAGTAGTATACGTCGAGCGGGGGTCTACAATGAGCAGTTCTTC. It encodes CASSIRRAGVYNEQFF. The chain recombines TRBV19 with TRBJ2-1; TRBD2 matches 8 bases. The CDR3 spans 16 residues. V was pared by 2 bases and J by 3 bases, with 6 bases of the junction left unmatched. CDR1 is LNHDA, CDR2 SQIVND, per germline (reference sequence).

The rearrangement joins TRBV20-1 to TRBJ1-2; TRBD1 aligns across 9 bases. The CDR3 runs to 16 residues. Germline CDR1 is DFQATT and CDR2 is SNEGSKA (reference sequence). V was pared by 1 base and J by 6 bases, with 12 bases of the junction left unmatched. CDR3 loop: CSARGSGQDRGHGYTF. As DNA, the CDR3 is TGCAGTGCTAGAGGATCGGGACAGGACAGGGGCCATGGCTACACCTTC.

This sequence joins TRBV7-9 and TRBJ2-7; 10 positions match TRBD1. Trimming removed 4 bases from V and 6 bases from J; junction bases left unmatched: 9. The CDR3 sequence is 15 residues long. Germline V CDR1 and CDR2: SEHNR, FQNEAQ (reference sequence). In DNA form, the CDR3 reads TGTGCCAGCAGCTCGTCCGGGACAGGGGTGTCCGAGCAGTACTTC. Translating it yields CASSSSGTGVSEQYF.

The chain recombines TRBV5-6 with TRBJ1-1, with D uncertain. The CDR3 runs to 12 residues. Germline loops: CDR1 SGHDT, CDR2 YYEEEE. The V end lost 0 bases, the J end lost 6 bases, and 6 bases lay between the germline ends. CDR3: CASSLGAAEAFF. The DNA for the CDR3 is TGTGCCAGCAGCTTGGGGGCAGCTGAAGCTTTCTTT.

J is TRBJ2-7 and V is TRBV28; possibly TRBD1 for D (7 bases). The CDR3 totals 14 residues. The ends were cut back, 6 bases at V and 7 bases at J, with 19 bases in the middle. Per the germline V gene, CDR1 is MDHEN and CDR2 is SYDVKM. CDR3 nucleotide sequence: TGTGCCAGCAGACACAACAGGGGAGGTTGGGAGCAGTACTTC. Residues: CASRHNRGGWEQYF.

The rearrangement joins TRBV7-9 to TRBJ2-7; D not resolved. In germline, CDR1 is SEHNR, CDR2 FQNEAQ (reference sequence). The CDR3 runs to 14 residues. Trimming took off 5 bases at V and 2 bases at J, with 13 bases between the two ends. CDR3 amino acids: CASSPPGFPYEQYF. CDR3 bases: TGTGCCAGCAGCCCCCCGGGTTTTCCCTACGAGCAGTACTTC. The whole variable domain, remainder taken from reference TRBV7-9 and TRBJ2-7, is DTGVSQNPRHKITKRGQNVTFRCDPISEHNRLYWYRQTLGQGPEFLTYFQNEAQLEKSRLLSDRFSAERPKGSFSTLEIQRTEQGDSAMYLCASSPPGFPYEQYFGPGTRLTVT.

The chain carries TRBV2 and TRBJ2-5; 9 bases line up with TRBD1. After removal of 2 bases from V and 4 bases from J, the junction contained 5 bases not matched to a gene. The germline CDR1 and CDR2 sequences are SNHLY and FYNNEI. The CDR3 loop spans 15 amino acids. The CDR3: CASSEISQGAETQYF. The CDR3 DNA follows: TGTGCCAGCAGTGAAATATCACAGGGGGCAGAGACCCAGTACTTC.

This clonotype was found many times. The CDR3 DNA follows: TGTGCCAGCAGTTTGGGCTTCGAGGCAACTAATGAAAAACTGTTTTTT. Translation gives CASSLGFEATNEKLFF. V is TRBV12-3 or TRBV12-4 and J is TRBJ1-4; D is uncertain. This CDR3 contains 16 residues. V was shortened by 3 bases and J by 0 bases, with 11 bases between the two germline ends.

This clonotype was recorded many times. The V gene is TRBV7-2, the J gene TRBJ2-1; 9 positions agree with TRBD2. This CDR3 region has 17 residues. Trimming removed 4 bases from V and 1 base from J; junction bases left unmatched: 8. In germline, CDR1 is SGHTA, CDR2 FQGNSA. The CDR3 reads CASSSLSSGISYNEQFF. As DNA, the CDR3 is TGTGCCAGCAGCTCTCTGTCTAGCGGGATTTCCTACAATGAGCAGTTCTTC.

This clonotype was seen more than once but under ten times. The chain links TRBV6-2 or TRBV6-3 to TRBJ2-7; perhaps TRBD2 as D (5 bases). From germline, CDR1 is MNHEY and CDR2 SVGEGT. This CDR3 has 14 residues. V lost 7 bases and J 4 bases, leaving 17 bases between the germline ends. CDR3 protein: CASTDVGRGYEQYF. The CDR3 DNA follows: TGTGCCAGCACCGACGTAGGGAGAGGGTACGAGCAGTACTTC.

This clonotype was found a few times. CDR3 sequence: CASSQVGQGLSGANVLTF. The CDR3 DNA follows: TGTGCCAGCAGCCAAGTCGGACAGGGCCTCTCTGGGGCCAACGTCCTGACTTTC. The chain couples TRBV4-2 to TRBJ2-6; TRBD1 aligns across 8 bases. Germline V CDR1 and CDR2: LGHNA, YNFKEQ. V shed 1 base, J shed 0 bases, and the junction held 5 bases outside the gene matches. The CDR3 contains 18 residues.

This chain links TRBV19 with TRBJ2-6; 8 bases agree with TRBD2. The CDR3 covers 17 residues. V shed 2 bases, J shed 0 bases, and the junction held 3 bases outside the gene matches. In germline, CDR1 is LNHDA, CDR2 SQIVND (reference sequence). The CDR3 DNA follows: TGTGCCAGTAGTATATTCGGGGGGGCCTCTGGGGCCAACGTCCTGACTTTC. This gives the protein CASSIFGGASGANVLTF. Looking up the rest from reference TRBV19 and TRBJ2-6 gives the full variable domain: DGGITQSPKYLFRKEGQNVTLSCEQNLNHDAMYWYRQDPGQGLRLIYYSQIVNDFQKGDIAEGYSVSREKKESFPLTVTSAQKNPTAFYLCASSIFGGASGANVLTFGAGSRLTVL.

In regard to this clonotype: One end of the junction fails to match germline, which may point to a read error. This sequence joins TRBV6-2 or TRBV6-3 and TRBJ2-5; 7 positions agree with TRBD1. The germline gives CDR1 MNHEY, CDR2 SVGEGT. This CDR3 has 13 residues. The CDR3 sequence: CASSYSKTDRFHF. The CDR3 region has the DNA TGTGCCAGCAGTTACTCGAAAACGGACAGGTTCCACTTC.

This clonotype was seen a few times. The chain carries TRBV20-1 and TRBJ2-4, with 8 bases matching TRBD1. The ends lost 2 bases at V and 3 bases at J; junction bases unmatched: 6. Germline lookup yields CDR1 DFQATT and CDR2 SNEGSKA (reference sequence). CDR3 length: 15 amino acids. Here the CDR3 reads CSARSGTGLKNIQYF. The CDR3 region has the DNA TGCAGTGCTAGATCCGGGACAGGCCTCAAAAACATTCAGTACTTC.

This clonotype was detected a few times. The chain carries TRBV6-5 and TRBJ1-2; D might be TRBD1 (5 bases). Germline V gene data show CDR1 as MNHEY and CDR2 as SVGAGI. The CDR3 consists of 16 residues. The ends were cut back, 4 bases at V and 5 bases at J, with 20 bases in the middle. The CDR3 sequence: CASSSHGIPGDYGYTF. In nucleotides, the CDR3 is TGTGCCAGCAGTTCACACGGGATTCCGGGGGATTATGGCTACACCTTC.

This clonotype was found a few times. V gene TRBV5-1 combines with J gene TRBJ1-4; TRBD1 matches 10 bases. Germline V gene lookup returns CDR1 SGHRS and CDR2 YFSETQ. J lost 6 bases, V lost 0 bases, and 5 bases had no gene match. The length of the CDR3 is 16 residues. The CDR3 coding sequence is TGCGCCAGCAGCTTGGGCACCGGACAGGGGGATGAAAAACTGTTTTTT. It specifies CASSLGTGQGDEKLFF. The variable domain in full, with the rest retrieved from reference TRBV5-1 and TRBJ1-4, is KAGVTQTPRYLIKTRGQQVTLSCSPISGHRSVSWYQQTPGQGLQFLFEYFSETQRNKGNFPGRFSGRQFSNSRSEMNVSTLELGDSALYLCASSLGTGQGDEKLFFGSGTQLSVL.